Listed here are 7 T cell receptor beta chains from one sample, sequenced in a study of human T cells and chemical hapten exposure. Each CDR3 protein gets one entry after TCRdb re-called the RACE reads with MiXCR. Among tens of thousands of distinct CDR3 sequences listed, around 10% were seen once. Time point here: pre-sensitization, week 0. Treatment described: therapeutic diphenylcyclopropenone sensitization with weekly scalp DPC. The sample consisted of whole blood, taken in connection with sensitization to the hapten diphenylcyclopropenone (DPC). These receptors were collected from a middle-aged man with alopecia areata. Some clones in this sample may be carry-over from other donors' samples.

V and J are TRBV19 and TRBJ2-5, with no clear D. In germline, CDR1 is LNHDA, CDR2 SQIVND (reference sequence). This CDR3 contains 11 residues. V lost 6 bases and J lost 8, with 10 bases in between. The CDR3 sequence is CASSLGKTQYF. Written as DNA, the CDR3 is TGTGCCAGTAGCCTGGGGAAAACCCAGTACTTC.

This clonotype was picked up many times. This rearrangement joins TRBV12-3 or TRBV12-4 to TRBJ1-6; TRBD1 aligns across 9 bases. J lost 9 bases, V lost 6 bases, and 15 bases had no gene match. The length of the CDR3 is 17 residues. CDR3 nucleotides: TGTGCCAGCAGCCCTACCGGGACAGGGAGACAAAGTTCACCCCTCCACTTT. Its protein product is CASSPTGTGRQSSPLHF.

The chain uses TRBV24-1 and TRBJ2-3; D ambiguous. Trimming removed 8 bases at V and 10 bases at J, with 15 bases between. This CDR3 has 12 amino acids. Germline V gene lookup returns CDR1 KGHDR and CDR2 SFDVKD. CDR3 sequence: CATKSTDRAQYF. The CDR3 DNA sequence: TGTGCCACCAAGAGTACAGATCGGGCGCAGTATTTT.

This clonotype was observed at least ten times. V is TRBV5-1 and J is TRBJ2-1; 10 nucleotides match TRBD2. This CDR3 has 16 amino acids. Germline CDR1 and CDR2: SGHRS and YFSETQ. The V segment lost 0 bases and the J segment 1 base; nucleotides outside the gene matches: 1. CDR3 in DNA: TGCGCCAGCAGCTTGGAGACTAGCGGGTCCTACAATGAGCAGTTCTTC. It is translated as CASSLETSGSYNEQFF.

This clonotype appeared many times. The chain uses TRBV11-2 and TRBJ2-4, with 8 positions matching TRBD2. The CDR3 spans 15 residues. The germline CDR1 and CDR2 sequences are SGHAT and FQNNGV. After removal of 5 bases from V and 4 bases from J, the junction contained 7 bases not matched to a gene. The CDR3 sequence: CASSPRLANKNIQYF. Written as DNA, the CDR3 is TGTGCCAGCAGCCCCCGACTAGCGAATAAAAACATTCAGTACTTC.

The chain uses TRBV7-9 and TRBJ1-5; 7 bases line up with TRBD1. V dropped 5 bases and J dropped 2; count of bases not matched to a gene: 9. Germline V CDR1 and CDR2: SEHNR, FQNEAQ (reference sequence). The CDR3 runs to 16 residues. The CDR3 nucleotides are TGTGCCAGCAGCCCACGGGACAGAAGCGGCAATCAGCCCCAGCATTTT. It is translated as CASSPRDRSGNQPQHF.

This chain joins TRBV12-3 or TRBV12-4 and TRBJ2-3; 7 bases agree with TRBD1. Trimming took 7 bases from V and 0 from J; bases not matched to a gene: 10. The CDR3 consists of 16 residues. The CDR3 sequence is CASTGPGTASTDTQYF. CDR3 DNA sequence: TGTGCCAGCACTGGGCCCGGGACAGCGAGCACAGATACGCAGTATTTT.